This T cell receptor (beta chain) was found in a study of blood T cell repertoires in COVID-19. Patients of the Seattle cohort, enrolled during active infection, were followed longitudinally. In the source study's methods: Amplification of reference gene primers was used by the study to estimate nucleated cell counts. Sequencing was performed with immunoSEQ multiplex PCR; in TCRdb, only in-frame clones are kept and a portion is missing. The DNA was the basis for D and trimming; V, J and clone size are from that table. The data hold under 70,000 clones, with 87% observed a single time. The sequence was obtained from a woman aged 55-75 years with COVID-19, enrolled during active disease. Sequencing input: peripheral blood.

The CDR3 sequence: CASSLGPNYGYTF. Written as DNA, the CDR3 is TGTGCCAGCAGCCTGGGGCCTAACTATGGCTACACCTTC. The gene calls are TRBV7-8 and TRBJ1-2, with D perhaps matching TRBD1 (5 bases). This CDR3 region has 13 residues. The germline V gene encodes CDR1 SGHVS and CDR2 FQNEAQ. Between the trimmed V and J ends, which lost 5 bases and 0 bases, there was a span of 7 bases.